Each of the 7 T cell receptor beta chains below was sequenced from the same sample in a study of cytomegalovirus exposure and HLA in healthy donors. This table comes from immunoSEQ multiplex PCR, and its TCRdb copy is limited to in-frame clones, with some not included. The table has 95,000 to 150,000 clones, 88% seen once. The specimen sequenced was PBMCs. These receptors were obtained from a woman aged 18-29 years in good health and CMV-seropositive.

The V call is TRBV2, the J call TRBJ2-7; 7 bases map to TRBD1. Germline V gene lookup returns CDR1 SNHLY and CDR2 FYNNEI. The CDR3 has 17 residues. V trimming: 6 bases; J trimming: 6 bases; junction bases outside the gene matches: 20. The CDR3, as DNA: TGTGCCAGCAGCTACTCTCTTTTATCGGTGACAGGGATCGAGCAGTACTTC. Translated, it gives CASSYSLLSVTGIEQYF.

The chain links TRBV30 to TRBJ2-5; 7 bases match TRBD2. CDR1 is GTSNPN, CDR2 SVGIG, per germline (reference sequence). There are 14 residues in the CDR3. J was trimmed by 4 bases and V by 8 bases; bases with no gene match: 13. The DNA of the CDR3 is TGTGCCGGGGGGGTAGCGGTTCCGGGAGAGACCCAGTACTTC. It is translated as CAGGVAVPGETQYF.

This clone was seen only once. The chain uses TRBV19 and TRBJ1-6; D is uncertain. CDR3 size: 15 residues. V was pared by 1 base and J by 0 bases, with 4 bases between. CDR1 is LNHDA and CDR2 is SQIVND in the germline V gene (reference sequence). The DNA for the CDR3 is TGTGCCAGTAGTATAGCCGGCTCCTATAATTCACCCCTCCACTTT. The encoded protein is CASSIAGSYNSPLHF.

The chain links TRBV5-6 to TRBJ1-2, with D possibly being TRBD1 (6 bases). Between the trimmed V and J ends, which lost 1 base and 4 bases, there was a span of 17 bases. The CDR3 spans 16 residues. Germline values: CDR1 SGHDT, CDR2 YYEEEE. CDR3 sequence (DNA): TGTGCCAGCAGCTTGTGGTCAGGGGTCCCCTCCTATGGCTACACCTTC. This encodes CASSLWSGVPSYGYTF.

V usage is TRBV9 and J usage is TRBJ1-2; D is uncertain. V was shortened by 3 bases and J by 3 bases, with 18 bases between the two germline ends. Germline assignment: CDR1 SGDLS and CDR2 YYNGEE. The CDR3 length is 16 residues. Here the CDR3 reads CASSDRRSGIDYGYTF. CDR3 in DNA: TGTGCCAGCAGCGATAGAAGAAGCGGGATAGACTATGGCTACACCTTC.

The CDR3 protein is CASSSPPSSGGYNEQFF. The CDR3 region has the DNA TGTGCCAGCAGTTCCCCCCCGTCAAGCGGGGGATACAATGAGCAGTTCTTC. The J gene is TRBJ2-1, the V gene TRBV27; 8 bases match TRBD2. Germline V CDR1 and CDR2: MNHEY, SMNVEV (reference sequence). Unmatched junction bases numbered 12, after V lost 4 bases and J lost 4 bases. The CDR3 spans 17 residues.

CDR3 sequence: CASSPLGGNTGELFF. The CDR3 DNA reads TGTGCCAGCAGCCCCTTAGGGGGGAACACCGGGGAGCTGTTTTTT. This sequence joins TRBV5-6 and TRBJ2-2, with TRBD1 as a possible D gene (6 bases). V shed 4 bases and J shed 1 base, with 11 bases lying between them. This CDR3 has 15 residues. CDR1 and CDR2 from the germline V gene are SGHDT and YYEEEE.